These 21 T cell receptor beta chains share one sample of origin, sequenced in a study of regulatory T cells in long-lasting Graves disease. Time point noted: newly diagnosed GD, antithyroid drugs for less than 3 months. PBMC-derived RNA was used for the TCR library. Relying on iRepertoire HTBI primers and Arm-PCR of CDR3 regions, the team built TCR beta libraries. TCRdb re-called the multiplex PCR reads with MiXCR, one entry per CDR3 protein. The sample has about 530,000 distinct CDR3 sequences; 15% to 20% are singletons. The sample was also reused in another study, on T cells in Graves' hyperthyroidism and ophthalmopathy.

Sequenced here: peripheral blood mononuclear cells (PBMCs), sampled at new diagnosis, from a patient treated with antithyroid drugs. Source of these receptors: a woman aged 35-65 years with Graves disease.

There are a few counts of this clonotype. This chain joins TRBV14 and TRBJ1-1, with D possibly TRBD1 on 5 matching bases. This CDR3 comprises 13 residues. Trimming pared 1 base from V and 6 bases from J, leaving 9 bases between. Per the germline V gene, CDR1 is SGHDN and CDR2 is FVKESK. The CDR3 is CASSQVGGAEAFF. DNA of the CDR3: TGTGCCAGCAGCCAAGTAGGAGGGGCTGAAGCTTTCTTT.

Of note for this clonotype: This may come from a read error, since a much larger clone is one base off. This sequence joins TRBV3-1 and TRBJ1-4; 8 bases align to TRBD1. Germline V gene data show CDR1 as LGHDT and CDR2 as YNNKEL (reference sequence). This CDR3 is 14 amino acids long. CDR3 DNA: TGTGCCAACAGCAGGACAGGGAGGATGGAAAAACTGTTTTTT. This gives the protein CANSRTGRMEKLFF. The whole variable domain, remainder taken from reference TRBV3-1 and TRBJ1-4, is DTAVSQTPKYLVTQMGNDKSIKCEQNLGHDTMYWYKQDSKKFLKIMFSYNNKELIINETVPNRFSPKSPDKAHLNLHINSLELGDSAVYFCANSRTGRMEKLFFGSGTQLSVL.

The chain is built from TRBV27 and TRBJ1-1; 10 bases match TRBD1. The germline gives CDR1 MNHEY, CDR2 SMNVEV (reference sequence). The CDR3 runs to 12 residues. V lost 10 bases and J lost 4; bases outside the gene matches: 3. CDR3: CATRTGGTEAFF. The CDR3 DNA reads TGTGCCACCCGGACAGGGGGCACTGAAGCTTTCTTT.

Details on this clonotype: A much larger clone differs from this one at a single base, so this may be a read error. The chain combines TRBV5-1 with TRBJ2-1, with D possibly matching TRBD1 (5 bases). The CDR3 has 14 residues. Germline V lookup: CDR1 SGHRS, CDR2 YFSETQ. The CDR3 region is CASSQRQKRHEQFF. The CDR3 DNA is TGTGCCAGCAGCCAGCGACAGAAACGCCACGAGCAGTTCTTC.

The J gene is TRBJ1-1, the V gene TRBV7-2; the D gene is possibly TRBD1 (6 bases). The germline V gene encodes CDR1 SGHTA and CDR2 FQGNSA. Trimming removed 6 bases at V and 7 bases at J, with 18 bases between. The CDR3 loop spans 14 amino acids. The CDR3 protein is CASSRDRSVGEAFF. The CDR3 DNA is TGTGCCAGCAGTCGAGACAGGTCCGTTGGTGAAGCTTTCTTT.

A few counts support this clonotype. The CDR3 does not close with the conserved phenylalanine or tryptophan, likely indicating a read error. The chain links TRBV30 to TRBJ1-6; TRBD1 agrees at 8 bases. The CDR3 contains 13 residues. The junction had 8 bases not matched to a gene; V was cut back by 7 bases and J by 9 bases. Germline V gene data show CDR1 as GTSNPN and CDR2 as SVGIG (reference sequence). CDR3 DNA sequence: TGTGCCTCGTCCAGGGGGCTACCTTCACCCCTCCACCTT. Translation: CASSRGLPSPLHL.

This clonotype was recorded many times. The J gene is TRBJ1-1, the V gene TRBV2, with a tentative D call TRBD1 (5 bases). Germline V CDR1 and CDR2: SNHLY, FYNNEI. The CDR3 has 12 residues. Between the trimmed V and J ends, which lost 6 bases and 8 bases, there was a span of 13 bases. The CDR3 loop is CASRGDSIEAFF. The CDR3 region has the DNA TGTGCCAGCAGGGGGGATTCGATAGAAGCTTTCTTT.

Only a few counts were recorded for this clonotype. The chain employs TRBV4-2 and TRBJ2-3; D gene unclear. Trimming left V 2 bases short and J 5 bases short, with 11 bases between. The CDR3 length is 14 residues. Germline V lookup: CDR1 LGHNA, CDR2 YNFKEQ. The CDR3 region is CASSQNRGGDTQYF. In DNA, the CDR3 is TGTGCCAGCAGCCAAAACCGTGGCGGAGATACGCAGTATTTT.

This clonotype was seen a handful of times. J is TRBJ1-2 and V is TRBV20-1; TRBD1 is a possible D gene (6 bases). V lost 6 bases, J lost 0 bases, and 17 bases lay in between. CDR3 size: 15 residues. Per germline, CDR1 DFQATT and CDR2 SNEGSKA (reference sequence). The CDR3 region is CSALSDRLSNYGYTF. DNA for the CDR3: TGCAGTGCCTTATCCGACAGGCTCTCTAACTATGGCTACACCTTC.

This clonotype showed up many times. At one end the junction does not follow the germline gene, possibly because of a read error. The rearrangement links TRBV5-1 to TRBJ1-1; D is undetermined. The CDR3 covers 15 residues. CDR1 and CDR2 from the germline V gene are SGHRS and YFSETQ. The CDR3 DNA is TGCGCCAGCAGCTTGGGTTCGGCCCGGAACACCGAAGCTTTCTTT. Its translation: CASSLGSARNTEAFF.

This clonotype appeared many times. The CDR3 DNA sequence: TGTGCCAGCAGCCAGACAGGAGGCTCCTACAATGAGCAGTTCTTC. It codes for CASSQTGGSYNEQFF. This sequence joins TRBV11-1 and TRBJ2-1; D may be TRBD1 (6 bases). Per the germline V gene, CDR1 is SGHAT and CDR2 is FQDESV (reference sequence). This CDR3 comprises 15 residues. The V and J ends lost 5 bases and 0 bases respectively, with 11 bases between them.

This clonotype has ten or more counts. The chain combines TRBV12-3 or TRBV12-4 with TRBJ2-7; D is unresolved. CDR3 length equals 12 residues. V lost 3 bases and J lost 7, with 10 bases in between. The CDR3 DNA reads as TGTGCCAGCAGTTTTAGGGCAACTGAGCAGTACTTC. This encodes CASSFRATEQYF.

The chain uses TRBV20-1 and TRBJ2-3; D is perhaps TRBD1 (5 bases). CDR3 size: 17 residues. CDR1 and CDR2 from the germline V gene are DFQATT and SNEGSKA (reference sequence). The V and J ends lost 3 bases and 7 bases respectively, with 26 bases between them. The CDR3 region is CSASTAGRTHSGNTQYF. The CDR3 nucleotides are TGCAGTGCTAGTACCGCCGGCAGGACACACAGTGGGAATACGCAGTATTTT.

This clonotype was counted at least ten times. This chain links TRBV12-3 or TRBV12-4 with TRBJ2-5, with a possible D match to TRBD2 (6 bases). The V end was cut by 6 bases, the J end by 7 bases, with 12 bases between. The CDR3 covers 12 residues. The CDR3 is CASRGGQGTQYF. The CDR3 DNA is TGTGCCAGCAGGGGGGGTCAGGGGACCCAGTACTTC.

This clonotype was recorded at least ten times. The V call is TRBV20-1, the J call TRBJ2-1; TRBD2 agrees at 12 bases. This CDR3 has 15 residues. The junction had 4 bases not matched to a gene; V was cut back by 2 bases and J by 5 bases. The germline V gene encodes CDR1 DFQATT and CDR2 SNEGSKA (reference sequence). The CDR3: CSARPGLAGHNEQFF. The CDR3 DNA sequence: TGCAGTGCTAGACCGGGACTAGCGGGCCACAATGAGCAGTTCTTC.

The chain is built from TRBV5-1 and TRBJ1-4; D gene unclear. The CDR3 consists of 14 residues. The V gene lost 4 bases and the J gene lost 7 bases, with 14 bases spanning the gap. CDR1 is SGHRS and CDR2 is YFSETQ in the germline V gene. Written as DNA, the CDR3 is TGCGCCAGCAGCGCCGACAAGCCCGCTGAAAAACTGTTTTTT. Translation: CASSADKPAEKLFF.

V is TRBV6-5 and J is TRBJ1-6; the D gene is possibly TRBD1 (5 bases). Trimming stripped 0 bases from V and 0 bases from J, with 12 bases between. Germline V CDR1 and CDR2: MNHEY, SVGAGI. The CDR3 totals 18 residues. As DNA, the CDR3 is TGTGCCAGCAGTTACTCGAGAGGGGATAGCTCCTATAATTCACCCCTCCACTTT. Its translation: CASSYSRGDSSYNSPLHF.

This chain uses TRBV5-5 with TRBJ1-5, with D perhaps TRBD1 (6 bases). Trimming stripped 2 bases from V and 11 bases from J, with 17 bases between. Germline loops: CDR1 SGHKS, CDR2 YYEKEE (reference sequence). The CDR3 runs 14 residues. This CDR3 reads CASSLGGTGIAQHF. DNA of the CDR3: TGTGCCAGCAGCTTAGGGGGAACGGGTATAGCCCAGCATTTT.

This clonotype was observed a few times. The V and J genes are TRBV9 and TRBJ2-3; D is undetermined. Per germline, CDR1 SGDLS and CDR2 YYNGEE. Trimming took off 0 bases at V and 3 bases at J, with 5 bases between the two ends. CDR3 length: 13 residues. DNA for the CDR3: TGTGCCAGCAGCGTAGTAGAGACAGATACGCAGTATTTT. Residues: CASSVVETDTQYF.

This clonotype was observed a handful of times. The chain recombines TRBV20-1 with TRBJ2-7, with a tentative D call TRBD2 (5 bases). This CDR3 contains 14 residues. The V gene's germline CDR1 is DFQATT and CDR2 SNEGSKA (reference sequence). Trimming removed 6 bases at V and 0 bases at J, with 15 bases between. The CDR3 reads CSAKEDFSSYEQYF. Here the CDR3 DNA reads TGCAGTGCCAAGGAGGACTTCAGCTCCTACGAGCAGTACTTC.

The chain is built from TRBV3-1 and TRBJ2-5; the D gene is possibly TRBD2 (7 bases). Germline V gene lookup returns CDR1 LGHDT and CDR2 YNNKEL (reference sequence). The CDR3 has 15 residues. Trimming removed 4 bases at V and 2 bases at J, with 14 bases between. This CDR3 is CASSRGGASQETQYF. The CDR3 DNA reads TGTGCCAGCAGCCGGGGGGGGGCCAGTCAAGAGACCCAGTACTTC.